The T cell receptor beta chain described here comes from a study of a mutant IDH1 vaccine in newly diagnosed glioma. Study-wide context: Antecedent treatment encompassed radiotherapy, temozolomide, or their combination; the majority received both.

Indicated time point: week 47, end of study. The study gave 300 ug of mutant IDH1 20-mer peptide per vaccine dose, with topical imiquimod. Administration of eight vaccinations to patients took place in weeks 1, 3, 5, 7, 11, 15, 19, 23. Each donor presented with a new WHO grade 3 or 4 astrocytoma that tested IDH1-mutant and showed ATRX loss. Deletions cut 0 bases from V and 6 bases from J, with 9 bases between. This CDR3 is 14 amino acids long. Germline CDR1 and CDR2: SNHLY and FYNNEI. A note on this clone: Antigen: not known.

Here immunoSEQ multiplex PCR was the method, and the copy in TCRdb shows in-frame clones only, minus some. The table records tens of thousands of clones, approximately 86% of them present only once. This specimen was PBMCs, taken from a glioma patient whose treatment included an IDH1 peptide vaccine. The origin of this receptor is a young man with glioma. Some clones in this sample may be carry-over from other donors' samples. The chain has TRBV2 and TRBJ1-5; a weak D match, TRBD1 (6 bases). The CDR3 DNA reads TGTGCCAGCAGTGAAGCGCAGGGGACTCAGCCCCAGCATTTT. It encodes CASSEAQGTQPQHF.